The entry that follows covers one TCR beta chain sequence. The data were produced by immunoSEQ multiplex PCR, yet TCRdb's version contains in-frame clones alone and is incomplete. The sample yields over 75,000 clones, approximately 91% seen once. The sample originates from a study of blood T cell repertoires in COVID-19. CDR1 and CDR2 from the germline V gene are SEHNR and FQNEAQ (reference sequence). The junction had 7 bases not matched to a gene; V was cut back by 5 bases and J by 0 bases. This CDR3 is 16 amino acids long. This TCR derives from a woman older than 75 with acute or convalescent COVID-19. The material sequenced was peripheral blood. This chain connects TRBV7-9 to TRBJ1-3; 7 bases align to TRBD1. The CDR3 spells CASSPPTGASGNTIYF. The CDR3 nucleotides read TGTGCCAGCAGCCCCCCCACAGGGGCCTCTGGAAACACCATATATTTT.